The T cell receptor beta chain described here comes from a study of OX40 agonist ivuxolimab in advanced cancers. Broadly, across the study: The costimulatory receptor OX40 (CD134) was targeted by ivuxolimab, a fully human IgG2 agonistic monoclonal antibody. Three dose-escalation patients achieved partial responses, one with hepatocellular carcinoma and two with cutaneous melanoma. The paper covers the monotherapy dose-escalation part of the phase I ivuxolimab trial, which included N of about 56 patients. Of the roughly 52 dose-escalation patients, hepatocellular carcinoma was present in around 20, melanoma in roughly 15, renal cell carcinoma in 9 and head and neck cancer in 9. Intravenous ivuxolimab was administered to patients every 2 weeks at six dose levels: 0.01, 0.1, 0.3, 1.5, 3 and 10 mg/kg. In the dose-escalation cohort, around four fifths of patients were male, and the mean age was approximately 60 years, with a range of 23 to 79. Patients were allowed to have had prior anti-PD-1, anti-PD-L1 or anti-CTLA-4 therapy, and roughly two fifths of the dose-escalation patients had been treated with checkpoint inhibitors. Peripheral TCRbeta sequencing was intended to test whether TCR sequence diversity was altered and clonal T-cell expansion was caused by ivuxolimab. Results the study describes overall, beyond this receptor: Which antigens the clonally expanded peripheral T cells were specific for was not determined. Low levels of normalized T-cell clonal expansion were also seen in some patients who did not respond. At doses of 0.1 to 3.0 mg/kg, clonal expansion of both CD4+ and CD8+ blood T cells was observed from baseline to week 6. After ivuxolimab, more expanded clones were found on average in CD8+ T cells than in CD4+ T cells. In partial responders in the 0.1-3.0 mg/kg groups, normalized peripheral clonal expansion was found to be among the lowest, especially among CD8+ T cells.

About this clone: Its antigen remains undetermined. Nothing much larger sits one base from this clone, and base qualities are not available.

Genomic DNA was isolated from the sorted cells so that the TCRbeta CDR3 region could be sequenced. TCRbeta CDR3 regions were sequenced using the immunoSEQ Assay. This immuneACCESS table, as held by TCRdb, lists in-frame sequences with V and J called but not all clones. Of the missing ones, under half trace to an unresolved V gene in checked studies; the others have no known cause. For this sample there are 96,000 or so clones; approximately 80% appear just once. The ten biggest clones cover about 6% of the sample. The trial excluded patients who had a history of autoimmune disease or who were on systemic immunosuppression. Peripheral blood for TCR sequencing was collected from all dose cohorts at baseline, on cycle 4 day 1, and on cycle 7 day 1. The samples were drawn from a first-in-human, open-label, multicenter phase I dose-escalation trial of ivuxolimab. Adults with locally advanced or metastatic melanoma, renal cell, hepatocellular, or head and neck squamous cell carcinoma were enrolled in the trial. CD4+ and CD8+ T cells were sorted separately from peripheral blood before TCR sequencing.

From the germline V gene, CDR1 is MNHEY and CDR2 is SVGAGI. The CDR3 measures 12 amino acids from cysteine to phenylalanine. Just the 36-base CDR3 DNA is kept, in frame starting at base 1. The receptor's source is an adult with an advanced solid tumor such as melanoma, head and neck, liver or kidney cancer. Recombination connected TRBV6-5 to TRBJ1-2; the D gene is perhaps TRBD1, on 6 matching bases. The sequenced sample was CD4+ or CD8+ T cells sorted from blood, obtained in a trial of the OX40 agonist ivuxolimab. The CDR3 corresponds to CASARGDSGYTF. The nucleotides read TGTGCTTCGGCGAGGGGGGATTCTGGCTACACCTTC.